A single sample is the source of the 2 T cell receptor beta chains below, sequenced in a study of blood T cell repertoires in COVID-19. Sequencing used immunoSEQ multiplex PCR; TCRdb keeps in-frame clones, though not all of them. Of some 45,000 clones listed, over 70% are singletons. Sequencing was performed on peripheral blood. These receptors came from a woman aged 60-70 years with acute or convalescent COVID-19.

This clone turned up a few times. The V and J genes are TRBV2 and TRBJ1-1, with 9 bases identical to TRBD1. The V gene's germline CDR1 is SNHLY and CDR2 FYNNEI. Germline trimming cut 5 bases from V and 4 bases from J; bases unmatched to any gene: 17. CDR3 size: 18 residues. CDR3 bases: TGTGCCAGCAGTTTTCCTTCCGGGACAGGGAGTTTTAGCACTGAAGCTTTCTTT. Amino acids: CASSFPSGTGSFSTEAFF.

The chain is built from TRBV19 and TRBJ2-3, with D perhaps TRBD1 (6 bases). V shed 9 bases and J shed 0 bases, with 16 bases lying between them. This CDR3 is 15 amino acids long. The germline CDR1 and CDR2 sequences are LNHDA and SQIVND (reference sequence). CDR3 region: CASRHRETSTDTQYF. For the CDR3, the DNA is TGTGCCAGCCGACACAGGGAAACTAGCACAGATACGCAGTATTTT.